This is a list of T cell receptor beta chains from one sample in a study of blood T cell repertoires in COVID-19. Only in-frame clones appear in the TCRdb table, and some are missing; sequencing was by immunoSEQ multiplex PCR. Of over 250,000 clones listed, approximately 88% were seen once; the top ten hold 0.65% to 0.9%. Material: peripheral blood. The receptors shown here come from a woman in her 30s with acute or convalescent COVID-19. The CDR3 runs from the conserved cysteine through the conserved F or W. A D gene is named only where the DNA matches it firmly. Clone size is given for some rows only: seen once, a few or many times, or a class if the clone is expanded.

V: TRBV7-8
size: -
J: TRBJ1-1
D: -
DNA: TGTGCCAGCAATCGTCCGGAGGGCAACACTGAAGCTTTCTTT
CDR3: CASNRPEGNTEAFF

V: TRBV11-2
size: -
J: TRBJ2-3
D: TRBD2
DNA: TGTGCCAGCAGCCCCCTAGCGGCTGCCGATACGCAGTATTTT
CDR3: CASSPLAAADTQYF

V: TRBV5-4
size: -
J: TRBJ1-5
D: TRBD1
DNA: TGTGCCAGCAGCTCGGACAGGGCCCAGCCCCAGCATTTT
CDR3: CASSSDRAQPQHF

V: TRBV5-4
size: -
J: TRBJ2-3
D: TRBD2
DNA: TGTGCCAGCAGCTCCGGACTAGCGGGATACACAGATACGCAGTATTTT
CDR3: CASSSGLAGYTDTQYF

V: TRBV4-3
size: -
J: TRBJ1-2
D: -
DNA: TGCGCCAGCAGCCCCGGCTATGGCTACACCTTC
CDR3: CASSPGYGYTF

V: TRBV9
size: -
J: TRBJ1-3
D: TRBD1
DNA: TGTGCCAGCAGCGAGGGGGCAAACACCATATATTTT
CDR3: CASSEGANTIYF

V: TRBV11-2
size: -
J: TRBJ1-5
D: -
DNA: TGTGCCAGCAGCTGGACAGTTAGCAATCAGCCCCAGCATTTT
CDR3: CASSWTVSNQPQHF

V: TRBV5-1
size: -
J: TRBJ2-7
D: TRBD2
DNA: TGCGCCAGCAGCCTGCCGCGGGGGTTAGCGGAAATTTACGAGCAGTACTTC
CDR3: CASSLPRGLAEIYEQYF

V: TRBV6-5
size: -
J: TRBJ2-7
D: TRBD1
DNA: TGTGCCAGCAGTTCCACAGGGGGCTACGAGCAGTACTTC
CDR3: CASSSTGGYEQYF

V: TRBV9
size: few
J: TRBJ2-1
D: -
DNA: TGTGCCAGCAGCGTAGCCCGGGCTAGCTCGAATGAGCAGTTCTTC
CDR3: CASSVARASSNEQFF

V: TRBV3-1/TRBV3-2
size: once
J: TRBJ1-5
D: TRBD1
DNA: TGTGCCAGCAGTCGGACAGGGGGCGAACAGCCCCAGCATTTT
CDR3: CASSRTGGEQPQHF

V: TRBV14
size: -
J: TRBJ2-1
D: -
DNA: TGTGCCAGCAGACCCGGGACAACGACCTACAATGAGCAGTTCTTC
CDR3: CASRPGTTTYNEQFF

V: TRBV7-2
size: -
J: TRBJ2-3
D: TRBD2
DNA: TGTGCCAGCAGCTTCCCGACTAGCGGCACAGATACGCAGTATTTT
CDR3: CASSFPTSGTDTQYF

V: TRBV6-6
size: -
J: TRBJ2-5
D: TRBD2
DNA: TGTGCCAGCAGTTACCCGGGACTAGCGGGAGAAGAGACCCAGTACTTC
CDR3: CASSYPGLAGEETQYF

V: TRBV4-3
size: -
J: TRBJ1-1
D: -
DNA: TGCGCCAGCAGCCACGACAGTTACACTGAAGCTTTCTTT
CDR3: CASSHDSYTEAFF

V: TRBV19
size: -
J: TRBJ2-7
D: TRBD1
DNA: TGTGCCAGTAGTGGGGACAGGGATACCGAGCAGTACTTC
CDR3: CASSGDRDTEQYF

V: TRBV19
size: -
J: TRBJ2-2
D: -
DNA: TGTGCCAGCCGGGGGGCGCAGGCCACCGGGGAGCTGTTTTTT
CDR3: CASRGAQATGELFF

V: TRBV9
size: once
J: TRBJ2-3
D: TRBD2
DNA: TGTGCCAGCAGCGTAGAACGAGCGGGAGGACATACGCAGTATTTT
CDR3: CASSVERAGGHTQYF

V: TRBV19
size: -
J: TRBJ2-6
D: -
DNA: TGTGCCAGTAGCCGCAGACTAGAACCTCTCTCTGGGGCCAACGTCCTGACTTTC
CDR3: CASSRRLEPLSGANVLTF

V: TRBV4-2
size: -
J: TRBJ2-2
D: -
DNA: TGTGCCAGCAGCCAAGAGGCCCCCCGGGAGCTGTTTTTT
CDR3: CASSQEAPRELFF